Listed below are T cell receptor beta chains from one sample, sequenced in a study of cytomegalovirus exposure and HLA in healthy donors. Clones were read by immunoSEQ multiplex PCR, and TCRdb kept only the in-frame ones, dropping some. The repertoire holds approximately 170,000 clones, with about four fifths as singletons. Input material: PBMCs. Receptor source: a male donor in good health and CMV-seropositive. CDR3s leave out the opening cysteine and the closing phenylalanine or tryptophan. Rows give clone size only sometimes, using once, few, many, or a class for an expanded clone.

ASSQPGQGAYEQY NA TRBV7-8
ASSQLLLSGGASDTQY NA TRBV4-1
ASSLRSNYGYT NA TRBV11-2
ASSSIAAEGAQY once TRBV7-2
ASSPRTRGGEKLF NA TRBV18
ATRIAGETDTQY NA TRBV10-3
ASSPLTGFGNTIY few TRBV2
ASSHSGGSNYGYT NA TRBV27
ASSQEHSGGAYEQF NA TRBV4-2
ASSLASVQETQY NA TRBV11-1
ASSPHLQGASYNEQF once TRBV13
ASSEGGYGKKLF NA TRBV2
ASSYTGGYNSPLH NA TRBV7-2
ATSREPTEDTQY NA TRBV15
ASRRTGMSYEQY NA TRBV27
AINTGDNTEAF NA TRBV10-3
ASSLPPGLAGSRELF NA TRBV13
ASSQGSGGATDTQY NA TRBV4-2
ASSEDHGGGPGNTIY NA TRBV6-1
ASSLGGRWNEQF NA TRBV9
ASSDTGSYGYT NA TRBV2
ASSLGLAGGRDEQF NA TRBV11-3
ASSGPLAGGPVDTQY NA TRBV6-1
ASSLEGGRHEKLF NA TRBV7-2
ASSLRWGGGGNEKLF NA TRBV7-8
ASSIKGVFYNEQF NA TRBV19
ASSYRTGNQPQH NA TRBV6-6
ASSYPKGQPISYEQY few TRBV5-1
AWSVRVKGYT NA TRBV30
ASRPRTGPYGYT NA TRBV2
ASSLDLAYEQY NA TRBV11-2
ASSLRGSGGHESSYEQY NA TRBV7-2
ASSRPTSGGQSSYNEQF few TRBV7-2
ASSGQGYSYEQY NA TRBV27
AWSPGQGLQY once TRBV30
ASSPFRTDTQY NA TRBV7-8
ASSSSGGTGKNIQY NA TRBV7-2
ASSSDRDRGYT NA TRBV19
ASSFRTGDEAF few TRBV5-1
ASSEVSGGPNTEAF once TRBV2
ASSVDRGSATNEKLF NA TRBV9
ASSHDRELYEQY NA TRBV5-1
ASGLRTVSTDTQY NA TRBV19
ASSPSGSHQPQH NA TRBV6-1
ASSLYTDTQY NA TRBV11-2
ASSLAGQGNTGELF few TRBV5-1
ASSRTRTGSYEQY NA TRBV27
ASSLTPGLAGDTGELF NA TRBV7-3
AWSVHSYYT NA TRBV30
ASSAWTGDYGYT few TRBV9
ATGPPGEETQY NA TRBV19